The clone carrying this TCR beta chain showed up just a few times. This sample is drawn from a study of T cell clonotyping in hematopoietic cell transplantation. V lost 0 bases, J lost 2 bases, and 8 bases lay in between. The CDR3 is 14 amino acids. Germline V lookup: CDR1 SNHLY, CDR2 FYNNEI. TCRdb keeps only in-frame clones here, not all; method: immunoSEQ multiplex PCR. The sample has about 41,000 clones; around 80% are singletons. The time point here: recipient sample about 28 days before transplant, after cytoreduction. The sequence came from a man in his sixties with myelodysplastic syndrome. Some clones in this sample may be carry-over from other donors' samples. The source was peripheral blood mononuclear cells, collected before stem cell transplant. The chain carries TRBV2 and TRBJ2-7; the D gene is possibly TRBD1 (5 bases). The CDR3 protein is CASSEAPGTYEQYF. The CDR3 DNA reads TGTGCCAGCAGTGAAGCTCCAGGGACCTACGAGCAGTACTTC.